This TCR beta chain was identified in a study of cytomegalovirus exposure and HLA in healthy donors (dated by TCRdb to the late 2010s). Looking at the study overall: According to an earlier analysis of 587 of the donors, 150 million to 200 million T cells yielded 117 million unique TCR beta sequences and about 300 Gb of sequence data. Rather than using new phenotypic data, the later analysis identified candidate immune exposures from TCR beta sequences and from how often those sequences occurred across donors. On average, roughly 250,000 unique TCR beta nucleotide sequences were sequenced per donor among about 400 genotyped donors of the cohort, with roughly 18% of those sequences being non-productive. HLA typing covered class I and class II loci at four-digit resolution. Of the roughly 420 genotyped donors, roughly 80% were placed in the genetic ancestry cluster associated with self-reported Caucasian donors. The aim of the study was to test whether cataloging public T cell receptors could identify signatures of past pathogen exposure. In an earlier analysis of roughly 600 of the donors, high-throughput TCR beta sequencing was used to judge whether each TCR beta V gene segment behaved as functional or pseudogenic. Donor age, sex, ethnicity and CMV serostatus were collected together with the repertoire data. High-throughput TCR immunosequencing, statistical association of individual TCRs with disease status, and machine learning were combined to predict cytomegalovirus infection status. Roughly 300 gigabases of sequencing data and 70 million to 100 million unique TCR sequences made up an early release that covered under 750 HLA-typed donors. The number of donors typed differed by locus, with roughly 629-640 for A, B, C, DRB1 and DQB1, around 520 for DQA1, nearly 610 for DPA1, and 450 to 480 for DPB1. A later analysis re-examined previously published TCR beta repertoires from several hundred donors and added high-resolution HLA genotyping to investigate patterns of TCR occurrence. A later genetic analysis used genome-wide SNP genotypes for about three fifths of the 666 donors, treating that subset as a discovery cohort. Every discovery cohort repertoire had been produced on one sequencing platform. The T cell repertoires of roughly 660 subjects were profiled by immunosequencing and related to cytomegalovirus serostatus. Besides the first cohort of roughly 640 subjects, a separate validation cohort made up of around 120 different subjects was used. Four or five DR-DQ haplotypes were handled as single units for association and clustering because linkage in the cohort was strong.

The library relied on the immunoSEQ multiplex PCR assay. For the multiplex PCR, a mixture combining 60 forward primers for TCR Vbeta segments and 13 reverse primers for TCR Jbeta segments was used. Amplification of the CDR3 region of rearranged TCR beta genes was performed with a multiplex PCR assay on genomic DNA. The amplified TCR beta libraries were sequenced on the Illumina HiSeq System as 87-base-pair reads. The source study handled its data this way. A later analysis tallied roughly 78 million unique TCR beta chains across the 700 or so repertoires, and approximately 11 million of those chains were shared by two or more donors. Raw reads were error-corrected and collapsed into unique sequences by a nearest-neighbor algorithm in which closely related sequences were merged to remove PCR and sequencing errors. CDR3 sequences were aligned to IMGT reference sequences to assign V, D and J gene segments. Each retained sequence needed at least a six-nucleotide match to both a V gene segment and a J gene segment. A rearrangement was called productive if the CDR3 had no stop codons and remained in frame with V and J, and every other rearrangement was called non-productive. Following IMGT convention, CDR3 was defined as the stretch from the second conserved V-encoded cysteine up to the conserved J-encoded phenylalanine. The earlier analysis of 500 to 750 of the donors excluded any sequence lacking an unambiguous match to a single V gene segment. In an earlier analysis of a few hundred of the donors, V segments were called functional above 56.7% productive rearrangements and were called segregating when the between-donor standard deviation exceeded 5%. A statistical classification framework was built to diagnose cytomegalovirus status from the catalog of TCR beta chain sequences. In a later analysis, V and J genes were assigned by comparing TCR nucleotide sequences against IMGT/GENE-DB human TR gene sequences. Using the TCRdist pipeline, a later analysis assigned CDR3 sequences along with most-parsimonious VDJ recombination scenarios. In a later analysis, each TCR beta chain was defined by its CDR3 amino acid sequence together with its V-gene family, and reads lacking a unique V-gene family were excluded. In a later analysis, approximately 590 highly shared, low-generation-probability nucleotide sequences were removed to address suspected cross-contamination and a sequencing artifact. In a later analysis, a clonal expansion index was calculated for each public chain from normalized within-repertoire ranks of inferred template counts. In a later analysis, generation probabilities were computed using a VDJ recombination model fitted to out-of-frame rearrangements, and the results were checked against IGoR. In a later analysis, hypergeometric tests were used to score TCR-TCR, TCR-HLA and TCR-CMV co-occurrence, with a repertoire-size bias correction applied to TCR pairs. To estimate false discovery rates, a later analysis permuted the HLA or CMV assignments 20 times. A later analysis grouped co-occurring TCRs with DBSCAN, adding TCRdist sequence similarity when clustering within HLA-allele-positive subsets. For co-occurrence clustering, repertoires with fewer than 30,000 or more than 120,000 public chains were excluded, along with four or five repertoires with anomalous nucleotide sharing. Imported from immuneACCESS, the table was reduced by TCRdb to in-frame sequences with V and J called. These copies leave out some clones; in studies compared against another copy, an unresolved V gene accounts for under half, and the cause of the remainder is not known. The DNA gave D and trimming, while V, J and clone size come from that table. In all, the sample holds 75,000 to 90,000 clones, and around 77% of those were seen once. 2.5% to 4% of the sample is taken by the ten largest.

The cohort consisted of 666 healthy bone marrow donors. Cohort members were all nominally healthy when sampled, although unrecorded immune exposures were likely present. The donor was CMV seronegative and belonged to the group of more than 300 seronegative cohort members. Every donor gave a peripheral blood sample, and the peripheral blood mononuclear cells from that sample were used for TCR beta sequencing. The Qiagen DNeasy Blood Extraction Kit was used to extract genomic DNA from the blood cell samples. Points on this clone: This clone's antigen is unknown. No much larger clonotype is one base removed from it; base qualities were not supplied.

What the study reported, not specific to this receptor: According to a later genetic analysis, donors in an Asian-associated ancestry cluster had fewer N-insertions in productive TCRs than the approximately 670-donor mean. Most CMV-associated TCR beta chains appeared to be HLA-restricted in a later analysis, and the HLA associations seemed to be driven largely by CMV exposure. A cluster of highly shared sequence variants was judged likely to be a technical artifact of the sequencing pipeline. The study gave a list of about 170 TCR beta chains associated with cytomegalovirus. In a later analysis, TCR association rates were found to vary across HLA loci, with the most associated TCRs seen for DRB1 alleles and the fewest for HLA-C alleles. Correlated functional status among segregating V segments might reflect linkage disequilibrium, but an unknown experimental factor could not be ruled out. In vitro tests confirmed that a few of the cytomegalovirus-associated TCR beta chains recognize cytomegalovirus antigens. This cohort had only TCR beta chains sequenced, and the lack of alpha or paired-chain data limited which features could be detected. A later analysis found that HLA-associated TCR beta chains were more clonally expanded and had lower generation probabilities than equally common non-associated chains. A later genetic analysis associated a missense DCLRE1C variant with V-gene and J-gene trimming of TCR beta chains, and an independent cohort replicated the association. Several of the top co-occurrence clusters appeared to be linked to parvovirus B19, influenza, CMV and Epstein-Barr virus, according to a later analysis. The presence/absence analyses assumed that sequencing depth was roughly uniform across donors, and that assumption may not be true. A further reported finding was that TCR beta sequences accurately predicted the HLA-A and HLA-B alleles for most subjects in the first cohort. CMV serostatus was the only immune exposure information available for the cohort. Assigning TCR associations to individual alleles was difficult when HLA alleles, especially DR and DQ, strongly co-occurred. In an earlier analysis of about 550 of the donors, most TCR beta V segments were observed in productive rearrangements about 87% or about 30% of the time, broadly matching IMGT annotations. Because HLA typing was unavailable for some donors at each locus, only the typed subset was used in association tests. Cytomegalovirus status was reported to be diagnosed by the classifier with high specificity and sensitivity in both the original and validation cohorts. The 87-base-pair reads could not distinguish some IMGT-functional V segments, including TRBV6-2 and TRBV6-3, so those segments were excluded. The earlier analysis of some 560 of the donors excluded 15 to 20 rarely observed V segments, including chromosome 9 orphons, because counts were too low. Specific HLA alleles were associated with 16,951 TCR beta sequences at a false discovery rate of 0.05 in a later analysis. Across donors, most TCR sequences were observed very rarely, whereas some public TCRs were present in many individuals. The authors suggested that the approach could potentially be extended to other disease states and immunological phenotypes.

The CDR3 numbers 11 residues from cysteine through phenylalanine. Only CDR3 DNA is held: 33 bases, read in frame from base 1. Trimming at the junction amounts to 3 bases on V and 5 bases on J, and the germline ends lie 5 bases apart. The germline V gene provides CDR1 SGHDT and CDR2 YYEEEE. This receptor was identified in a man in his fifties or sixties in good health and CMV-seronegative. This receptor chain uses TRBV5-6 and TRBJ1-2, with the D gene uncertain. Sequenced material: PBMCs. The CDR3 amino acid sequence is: CASSWEYGYTF. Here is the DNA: TGTGCCAGCAGCTGGGAGTATGGCTACACCTTC.